This entry lists 5 T cell receptor beta chains sequenced from one sample in a study of blood T cell repertoires in COVID-19. Method: immunoSEQ multiplex PCR; TCRdb's copy keeps in-frame clones and lacks some. This repertoire shows some 290,000 clones, 70% to 90% found once; its top ten account for approximately 12%. Sequencing was performed on peripheral blood. The receptors come from a woman aged 30 to 39 with COVID-19, enrolled during active disease.

The V and J genes are TRBV9 and TRBJ2-5; 10 bases map to TRBD2. J lost 3 bases, V lost 0 bases, and 8 bases had no gene match. CDR3 length: 17 residues. CDR1 is SGDLS and CDR2 is YYNGEE in the germline V gene. In DNA, the CDR3 is TGTGCCAGCAGCGTAGGGGCTAGCGGGGGCTCAAAAGAGACCCAGTACTTC. The encoded protein is CASSVGASGGSKETQYF.

CDR3 DNA sequence: TGTGCCAGCAGCGCGACGGGACTAGCGGCAGATACGCAGTATTTT. Encoded protein: CASSATGLAADTQYF. This chain links TRBV14 with TRBJ2-3; 11 bases agree with TRBD2. J gave up 4 bases and V 5 bases, and 5 bases lay outside the gene matches. The CDR3 extends over 15 amino acids. Germline assignment: CDR1 SGHDN and CDR2 FVKESK.

The V gene is TRBV6-5, the J gene TRBJ1-2; 8 nucleotides line up with TRBD1. The CDR3 sequence is 15 residues long. Germline values: CDR1 MNHEY, CDR2 SVGAGI. Trimming removed 5 bases from V and 7 bases from J; junction bases left unmatched: 12. CDR3 bases: TGTGCCAGCAGTCCGGACAGGGCGTCTGGTGGTGGCTACACCTTC. It encodes CASSPDRASGGGYTF.

A single count supports this clone. The V and J genes are TRBV13 and TRBJ2-2; possibly TRBD1 for D (8 bases). Germline V lookup: CDR1 PRHDT, CDR2 FYEKMQ (reference sequence). The CDR3 runs to 15 residues. V shed 4 bases and J shed 5 bases, with 14 bases lying between them. CDR3 coding DNA: TGTGCCAGCAGCTCCAGGGGGCGGGGGACCGGGGAGCTGTTTTTT. This sequence encodes CASSSRGRGTGELFF. The complete variable domain, with remaining parts taken from reference TRBV13 and TRBJ2-2, reads AAGVIQSPRHLIKEKRETATLKCYPIPRHDTVYWYQQGPGQDPQFLISFYEKMQSDKGSIPDRFSAQQFSDYHSELNMSSLELGDSALYFCASSSRGRGTGELFFGEGSRLTVL.

This clone was seen more than once but under ten times. This sequence joins TRBV20-1 and TRBJ1-1; D unresolved. V dropped 6 bases and J dropped 0 bases, with 5 bases sitting between them. Germline V lookup: CDR1 DFQATT, CDR2 SNEGSKA (reference sequence). This CDR3 has 11 amino acids. The CDR3 DNA reads as TGCAGTGCCCATTTGAACACTGAAGCTTTCTTT. Protein: CSAHLNTEAFF.